The rows below give T cell receptor beta chains drawn from one sample of a study of T cell responses to AZD1222 COVID-19 vaccine. The data were produced by immunoSEQ multiplex PCR, yet TCRdb's version contains in-frame clones alone and is incomplete. The data hold approximately 180,000 clones, with 85% to 95% observed a single time. The sequenced sample was peripheral blood, obtained 28 days after the second dose of the MenACWY control vaccine. These TCRs come from an adult who received the MenACWY meningococcal vaccine as a control. Both conserved end residues are part of each CDR3. Fields, in order: J gene, V gene, CDR3 protein.

TRBJ2-1	TRBV5-4	CASSPRTGDNEQFF
TRBJ1-2	TRBV10-3	CAISSGNYGYTF
TRBJ2-3	TRBV21-1	CASSLGNTDTQYF
TRBJ1-1	TRBV28	CASSIQGGTEAFF
TRBJ2-1	TRBV18	CASSPSQEQFF
TRBJ2-1	TRBV7-3	CASSFGTSGHNEQFF
TRBJ2-7	TRBV11-2	CASRPGGFSSYEQYF
TRBJ2-7	TRBV27	CASSLSVGDRGGYEQYF
TRBJ1-1	TRBV25-1	CASPRKGQSYTEAFF
TRBJ2-3	TRBV19	CASSIAERSTGGDTQYF
TRBJ1-1	TRBV11-3	CASSLQGNTEAFF
TRBJ1-1	TRBV6-5	CASRIGTLNTEAFF
TRBJ2-5	TRBV27	CASSSSGPQETQYF
TRBJ1-5	TRBV19	CASRDRTGRRPQHF
TRBJ2-7	TRBV10-3	CAISGGASGRIPYEQYF
TRBJ2-7	TRBV6-5	CASNDGAGEQYF
TRBJ2-1	TRBV6-2/TRBV6-3	CASSGLAPNEQFF
TRBJ2-1	TRBV19	CASSIQGTGYRNEQFF
TRBJ2-7	TRBV3-1/TRBV3-2	CASSRAGPYEQYF
TRBJ2-2	TRBV5-1	CASSFVRGSGTGELFF
TRBJ1-2	TRBV19	CASIDESGTSHGYTF
TRBJ2-7	TRBV2	CASSVRGQGYEQYF
TRBJ2-7	TRBV19	CASSIGQGVTYEQYF
TRBJ1-2	TRBV19	CASSYRDRGGPNYGYTF
TRBJ1-2	TRBV9	CASSVSRVRGYGYTF
TRBJ1-5	TRBV10-2	CASSEQGVDQPQHF
TRBJ1-6	TRBV28	CASSFAGQVFNSPLHF
TRBJ2-3	TRBV7-9	CASSLRGGYTDTQYF
TRBJ1-5	TRBV7-9	CASSRGDSQVNQPQHF
TRBJ1-1	TRBV29-1	CSVQVTGSNTEAFF
TRBJ2-3	TRBV18	CASSVWGTDTQYF
TRBJ2-4	TRBV7-2	CASSLLGSQYF
TRBJ2-2	TRBV15	CATSRDLPSTTGELFF
TRBJ1-4	TRBV28	CASSFLEKFQVHNEKLFF
TRBJ2-2	TRBV19	CASRDSYTGELFF
TRBJ2-5	TRBV29-1	CSGHTGETQYF
TRBJ1-2	TRBV12-3/TRBV12-4	CASSFENYGYTF
TRBJ1-6	TRBV3-1/TRBV3-2	CASSMSHQNSPLHF
TRBJ2-1	TRBV11-2	CASSLEPLGGSASREQFF